This TCR beta chain was obtained from a study of T cell repertoires in cytomegalovirus infection. General study points: Predominance within the ex vivo response was attributable to HLA-C-restricted CMV-specific TCR beta clonotypes.

Germline V CDR1 and CDR2: SEHNR, FQNEAQ (reference sequence). CDR3 length: 16 amino acids. J was trimmed by 3 bases and V by 2 bases; bases with no gene match: 6. In the case of this clonotype: Its specificity is not known.

Using its own MiXCR run on the reads, TCRdb lists one record per CDR3 protein. The sample gives a few hundred thousand distinct CDR3 sequences, approximately 9.5% of which show up once; approximately 4.7% is in the top ten. Sequencing was performed on PBMCs. This receptor was taken from a human donor in good health (CMV status not recorded). Some clones in this sample may be carry-over from other donors' samples. V gene TRBV7-9 combines with J gene TRBJ2-5; 10 bases match TRBD2. The CDR3, as DNA: TGTGCCAGCAGCTTATGGCTAGCGGGGGAAAAAGAGACCCAGTACTTC. Translated: CASSLWLAGEKETQYF.